This TCR beta chain emerged from a study of regulatory T cells in long-lasting Graves disease (dated by TCRdb to the early 2020s). Context from the whole study: Patients with newly diagnosed Graves' disease had been on antithyroid drugs for under 3 months. The study took place in China and was registered as a clinical trial. TCR sequencing covered around 13 persistent and 20 or so newly diagnosed Graves' disease patients, approximately 33 samples in total. Patients with persistent Graves' disease were compared with patients with newly diagnosed Graves' disease using TCR sequencing and RNA sequencing of peripheral blood.

Overall results and qualifications from the work: Sequencing and analysis were restricted to the TCR beta chain. A larger number of public clonotypes was shared among persistent patients (fewer than 3,000) than among newly diagnosed patients (about 990). As a limitation, the authors acknowledged that the small sample size may reduce accuracy. Peripheral blood alone was examined, since thyroid tissue, which constituted the primary lesion, could not be accessed. Persistent Graves' disease patients showed lower TCR Shannon entropy and fewer highly expanded clones than newly diagnosed patients, suggesting clonal expansion. TRBV28, TRBJ1-2 and TRBJ2-5 were preferentially used in persistent disease, while TRBV20-1 and TRBJ2-1 were favored in newly diagnosed disease.

Interpreted using the paper, the time point label stands for: newly diagnosed GD, antithyroid drugs for less than 3 months. For both TCR sequencing and RNA sequencing, RNA was extracted from PBMCs using TRIzol. The diagnosis of Graves' disease followed American Thyroid Association guidelines. The patients came from an endocrinology department in Xi'an, China. Each patient gave approximately 9.7 milliliters of peripheral blood, collected in an EDTA anticoagulant tube. Ficoll Paque Plus density gradient separation was used to isolate PBMCs, and no additional T cell sorting was done. An Agilent 2100 Bioanalyzer and agarose gel were used to assess RNA quality, and a NanoDrop 2000 was used to measure RNA concentration. There are 15 amino acids in the CDR3, from cysteine to phenylalanine inclusive. Here the CDR3 DNA is all that survives: 45 bases in frame from base 1. The V end loses 0 bases and the J end loses 1 base, and a stretch of 6 bases separates them. From the germline V gene, CDR1 is SGHAT and CDR2 is FQNNGV.

On this clonotype: The antigen it binds to is not known. Base qualities are not recorded, but no much larger clone differs from it by a single base.

Receptors were amplified or captured by multiplex PCR. TCRdb names Illumina HiSeq 4000 as the instrument used. CDR3 regions were amplified by Arm-PCR with iRepertoire HTBI primers to construct TCR beta libraries. Gel purification was performed on PCR products prior to sequencing. Per the original workflow: A total of 62 TRBV and 14 TRBJ segments were identified across samples and were used for gene usage analysis of CDR3 amino acid clonotypes. COPE and FqMerger were used to merge the filtered high-quality paired reads into contigs. BLAST was used to align contigs to IMGT TRBV, TRBD and TRBJ reference genes, and CDR3 was defined according to IMGT. Any clonotype with a frequency above 0.1% was classified as a highly expanded clone. Repertoire diversity was measured by Shannon entropy, and V-J evenness by the Gini coefficient. A clonotype found in more than one individual was treated as public. Using fastp at Q25 and MiXCR, TCRdb reprocessed the public reads and kept productive beta chains. Merged by CDR3 protein, the rows form single entries marked with the most common genes and DNA. These V and J calls derive from TCRdb rather than the authors' analysis. Counted in this sample were around 450,000 distinct CDR3 sequences; under 20% of them appeared once. The ten largest clones capture 10% to 15% of the sample.

The same data also contributed to another study, on T cells in Graves' hyperthyroidism and ophthalmopathy. The second study also describes: A patient counted as having stable Graves' hyperthyroidism if no progression to ophthalmopathy occurred over 18 months of follow-up. Hyperthyroidism patients were aged 18 to 65 years and newly diagnosed, with disease duration of less than 2 months. Any patient with an uncontrolled infection, another autoimmune disease, pregnancy or lactation was excluded. Diagnoses relied on clinical symptoms, serum thyroxine and TRAb, thyroid ultrasound and orbital computed tomography. The first round of RT-PCR for the TCR CDR3 was performed with the HTBI primer set and the Qiagen OneStep RT-PCR kit. Most expanded thyroid clonotypes (frequency above 0.001) were also found in blood, which suggests that blood repertoires may mirror thyroid immune responses. Ophthalmopathy was separated from stable hyperthyroidism by a 13 V-J signature model, with approximately 90% sensitivity and 81% to 82% specificity obtained in cross-validation and 80%/75% obtained in testing. In validation, the model predicted progression to ophthalmopathy a median of about 6.8 months before onset, with 65% to 71% sensitivity and about 72% specificity. TCR V-J signatures able to tell the groups apart were searched for in a discovery cohort of 90 to 100 patients, of whom more than 40 had Graves' ophthalmopathy and roughly 59 had stable Graves' hyperthyroidism. An independent validation cohort of around 20 hyperthyroidism patients and approximately 15 patients who later progressed to ophthalmopathy tested prospective prediction of ophthalmopathy. The roughly 94 discovery patients were randomly split 7:3 into training and test sets. In addition, the study compared T-cell repertoires in thyroid tissue and in blood from roughly six Graves' hyperthyroidism patients. Following sampling, methimazole starting at 30 mg daily was given to hyperthyroidism patients, and high-dose intravenous methylprednisolone was given to ophthalmopathy patients. A second multiplex PCR round built the libraries, followed by size selection and purification. Sequencing of the libraries was done on an Illumina HiSeq2000 using paired-end 100 bp reads. Raw data were processed with SOAPnuke, discarding reads with adapters, uncalled bases, mean Phred below 15, or no exact constant-primer or identifier match. High-quality paired reads were merged with COPE v1.2.5, and unique nucleotide sequences were defined as clonotypes. MiTCR v1.1 was used to align clonotypes to the IMGT TRBV, TRBD and TRBJ reference segments. Analysis was restricted to V-J combinations with a frequency above 0.0001, which covered roughly 99% of repertoires. The TCS score was defined as F50 (clonal expansion) divided by E x V (chaos), with BLOSUM62-based TCRdist calculated between CDR3 peptides within each V-J. Welch's t-statistics and random forest reduced around 550 V-J features to 13, which were used in a naive Bayes classifier (R e1071). No statistical method was used to fix the sample size in advance, and group allocation was not hidden from the investigators. The paper reports TCR Vbeta CDR3 sequencing of roughly 140 peripheral blood samples: some 44 ophthalmopathy, under 85 hyperthyroidism and around 17 progressor patients.

The sequence was obtained from a man aged 35 to 55 with Graves disease. Donor details come from another sample of the same person, matched by shared clones. Sample: peripheral blood mononuclear cells (PBMCs), taken at new diagnosis, from a patient treated with antithyroid drugs. The chain employs TRBV11-2 and TRBJ1-4; there is no confident call for the D gene. The CDR3 corresponds to CASSLEGKTNEKLFF. The DNA sequence reads TGTGCCAGCAGCTTAGAGGGCAAAACTAATGAAAAACTGTTTTTT.